Reported below is one T cell receptor beta chain. This sample was included in a study of blood T cell repertoires in COVID-19. For the study at large: COVID-19 samples, acute and convalescent, were from the United States, Italy and Spain. Sample material is recorded as cDNA or gDNA derived from T cells, B-cell-depleted T cells, or PBMCs.

The data were produced by immunoSEQ multiplex PCR, yet TCRdb's version contains in-frame clones alone and is incomplete. This table has some 150,000 clones, roughly 84% appearing once. This TCR was recovered from a human donor with acute or convalescent COVID-19. The donor label of this sample is uncertain. The sequencing sample was made of peripheral blood.

CDR3 bases: TGTGCCAGCAGCGCCCTAGCGGGAGTGATCAATGAGCAGTTCTTC. It yields the protein CASSALAGVINEQFF. The J gene is TRBJ2-1, the V gene TRBV7-3; 10 nucleotides match TRBD2. There are 15 residues in the CDR3. Germline V gene sequence: CDR1 SGHTA, CDR2 FQGTGA. The trim removed 5 bases at V and 6 bases at J, leaving 7 bases unmatched.